A selection of T cell receptor beta chains follows, all from one sample in a study of post-analysis software for immune sequencing data. TCRdb used MiXCR to reprocess the PCR reads, holding one entry per CDR3 protein. The table has a few hundred thousand distinct CDR3 sequences, around 40% seen once. Sequenced sample: blood. The receptors come from a girl between 5 and 17 years old with multiple sclerosis. Each CDR3 is given with its conserved first and last residue. A D gene is named only where the DNA matches it firmly. Clone size appears in some rows only: once, few, many, or a class for an expanded clone.

j_call cdr3_length clone_size v_call d_call cdr3_nt cdr3_aa
TRBJ2-1 17 - TRBV29-1 TRBD2 TGCAGCGTTGTTTTAAGCGGGAGGAAAAGCTCCTACAATGAGCAGTTCTTC CSVVLSGRKSSYNEQFF
TRBJ1-5 14 - TRBV28 TRBD1 TGTGCCAGCAGTTCCGCGGACAGGGATCAGCCCCAGCATTTT CASSSADRDQPQHF
TRBJ1-2 16 - TRBV6-4 - TGTGCCAGCAGTGAATCGCCCAGGGCAAACTACTATGGCTACACCTTC CASSESPRANYYGYTF
TRBJ2-1 15 few TRBV6-2/TRBV6-3 - TGTGCCAGCAGAGTCTGGGGCAGCTCCTACAATGAGCAGTTCTTC CASRVWGSSYNEQFF
TRBJ2-5 14 - TRBV20-1 TRBD2 TGCAGTGCTAGAGGCGGGAGCGTCCCCGGGACCCAGTACTTC CSARGGSVPGTQYF
TRBJ1-2 14 once TRBV28 TRBD1 TGTGCCAGCAGGGCCGGGGGACAGGCCTATGGCTACACCTTC CASRAGGQAYGYTF
TRBJ2-5 15 few TRBV5-1 - TGCGCCAGCAGCTTGGAGACGGGCCGGCGAGAGACCCAGTACTTC CASSLETGRRETQYF
TRBJ1-2 16 - TRBV29-1 TRBD1 TGCAGCGTTGTCCGCAGGGGGCCAAGCTTTAACTATGGCTACACCTTC CSVVRRGPSFNYGYTF
TRBJ2-1 14 once TRBV5-1 TRBD2 TGCGCCAGCAGCCCGGGACTAGGGCGGGATGAGCAGTTCTTC CASSPGLGRDEQFF
TRBJ1-1 18 once TRBV7-6 - - CASSLFSGPGQGATEAFF
TRBJ2-2 15 - TRBV29-1 - TGCAGCGTTGCGTCTCCAGGGGTAAACACCGGGGAGCTGTTTTTT CSVASPGVNTGELFF
TRBJ2-3 16 - TRBV5-1 - TGCGCCAGCAGCTGGGACTCCCTAACACCCACAGATACGCAGTATTTT CASSWDSLTPTDTQYF
TRBJ2-7 15 - TRBV4-1 - TGCGCCAGCAGCCAAGCTTTTACCTCTTCCTACGAGCAGTACTTC CASSQAFTSSYEQYF
TRBJ2-3 12 - TRBV6-2/TRBV6-3 TRBD2 TGTGCCAGCATCAGCGGGGCTGGGGGGCAGTATTTT CASISGAGGQYF
TRBJ1-4 14 - TRBV10-3 - TGTGCCATCGGGAGGGAGTCTACTAATGAAAAACTGTTTTTT CAIGRESTNEKLFF
TRBJ2-7 15 few TRBV6-1 TRBD2 TGTGCCAGCAGTGAAACCGGGACTAGCACATACGAGCAGTACTTC CASSETGTSTYEQYF
TRBJ1-1 12 - TRBV29-1 - TGCAGCGTCGGGCGGTTGAACACTGAAGCTTTCTTT CSVGRLNTEAFF
TRBJ2-1 14 once TRBV5-1 - TGCGCCAGCAGCTTTAGCCCGGACAACCCCAACATGTTCTTC CASSFSPDNPNMFF
TRBJ1-1 15 few TRBV5-1 - TGCGCCAGCAGCTTGGAGAATGCAGCGAACACTGAAGCTTTCTTT CASSLENAANTEAFF
TRBJ2-7 13 - TRBV28 - TGTGCCAGCAGGGGGGACTGGACCTACGAGCAGTACTTC CASRGDWTYEQYF
TRBJ2-1 17 - TRBV5-1 TRBD2 TGCGCCAGCAGTTTTATGGCGGGAGGTCACGCCTACAATGAGCAGTTCTTC CASSFMAGGHAYNEQFF
TRBJ2-7 13 - TRBV2 TRBD1 TGTGCCAGCAACCGGGACAGGGGCTACGAGCAGTACTTC CASNRDRGYEQYF
TRBJ1-1 15 - TRBV11-2 - TGTGCCAGCAGCTTAGTAATGGGAGGAGGGACTGAAGCTTTCTTT CASSLVMGGGTEAFF
TRBJ2-7 12 - TRBV29-1 - TGCAGCGTTGAGGAGACAGGACGCGAGCAGTACTTC CSVEETGREQYF
TRBJ1-2 16 many TRBV4-1 TRBD1 TGCGCCAGCAGCCAAGTGACCCGGGACAGCTCCTATGGCTACACCTTC CASSQVTRDSSYGYTF
TRBJ2-1 15 few TRBV6-1 - TGTGCCAGCAGTGAAACTCGGACCTTATACAATGAGCAGTTCTTC CASSETRTLYNEQFF
TRBJ2-3 17 - TRBV18 TRBD1 TGTGCCAGCTCACCGACAGGGGGCCCAGGAGCAACAGATACGCAGTATTTT CASSPTGGPGATDTQYF
TRBJ2-7 17 few TRBV5-1 TRBD2 TGCGCCAGCAGCTTGGTCTACGGGAGGGCCGAGGGAGGAGAGCAGTACTTC CASSLVYGRAEGGEQYF
TRBJ2-1 13 - TRBV28 - TGTGCCAGCACCACCGGCTCCTACAATGAGCAGTTCTTC CASTTGSYNEQFF
TRBJ2-7 15 few TRBV6-2/TRBV6-3 - TGTGCCAGCAGTACCGTTGGGGGTTCCTCCTACGAGCAGTACTTC CASSTVGGSSYEQYF
TRBJ2-3 14 few TRBV6-4 TRBD2 TGTGCCAGCAGTGACCTAGCGGGAGATGATACGCAGTATTTT CASSDLAGDDTQYF
TRBJ2-7 13 - TRBV6-6 - TGTGCCACCGAGGGGGGAGCTACCTACGAGCAGTACTTC CATEGGATYEQYF
TRBJ2-5 11 - TRBV29-1 - TGCAGCGCCCGGGGGAGGAAGACCCAGTACTTC CSARGRKTQYF
TRBJ2-5 14 - TRBV7-7 TRBD1 TGTGCTAGCAGCTCCGGGACAGTTCAAGAGACCCAGTACTTC CASSSGTVQETQYF
TRBJ1-2 15 - TRBV25-1 - TGTGCCAGCAGTGACAATAGGGGATTCGGCTATGGCTACACCTTC CASSDNRGFGYGYTF
TRBJ1-4 16 - TRBV12-3/TRBV12-4 - TGTGCCAGCAGCCCTTCTGACCAGGCAACTAATGAAAAACTGTTTTTT CASSPSDQATNEKLFF
TRBJ2-3 14 - TRBV20-1 TRBD2 TGCAGTGGAGGGACTAGCGAGAGCACAGATACGCAGTATTTT CSGGTSESTDTQYF
TRBJ2-7 14 - TRBV5-6 - TGTGCCAGCAGCTTGCCGGGGGACTTTCTCGAGCAGTACTTC CASSLPGDFLEQYF
TRBJ1-1 16 - TRBV12-3/TRBV12-4 TRBD1 TGTGCCAGCAGCAGCGATCCAGGGGGGGATCACCCGGAAGCTTTCTTT CASSSDPGGDHPEAFF
TRBJ1-1 16 - TRBV11-1 TRBD1 TGTGCCAGCAGCCACAGTCCAGGGGGCGCGCGCACTGAAGCTTTCTTT CASSHSPGGARTEAFF
TRBJ2-1 16 - TRBV15 TRBD2 TGTGCCACCAGCCATAGCGGGTCCCTACACTACAATGAGCAGTTCTTC CATSHSGSLHYNEQFF
TRBJ2-1 14 few TRBV7-6 - TGTGCCAGCAGCTCCCCCCTCTCCTACAATGAGCAGTTCTTC CASSSPLSYNEQFF
TRBJ1-4 13 - TRBV7-2 - TGTGCCAGCAGCCTTCGGACCGGTGAAAAACTGTTTTTT CASSLRTGEKLFF
TRBJ2-1 14 few TRBV4-3 - TGCGCCAGCAGCCAAGATGGGGCGGGCAATGAGCAGTTCTTC CASSQDGAGNEQFF
TRBJ1-5 15 - TRBV7-8 - TGTGCCAGCAGCCCTCCCGGGGCGGGGGATCAGCCCCAGCATTTT CASSPPGAGDQPQHF
TRBJ1-2 14 - TRBV5-5 TRBD1 TGTGCCAGCAGCGCGGGACAGGTCGACTATGGCTACACCTTC CASSAGQVDYGYTF
TRBJ2-7 14 few TRBV3-1 - TGTGCCAGCAGCCCGCCGGGACAATCCTACGAGCAGTACTTC CASSPPGQSYEQYF
TRBJ2-1 14 - TRBV7-2 - TGTGCCAGCAGCTTAACCAGGCCCACCTACGAGCAGTTCTTC CASSLTRPTYEQFF
TRBJ2-3 15 once TRBV4-1 TRBD2 TGCGCCAGCAGCAGACCAGCGGGAGGGAGCGATACGCAGTATTTT CASSRPAGGSDTQYF
TRBJ2-5 14 - TRBV12-3/TRBV12-4 - TGTGCCAGCAGGGGACCCACATTCCAAGAGACCCAGTACTTC CASRGPTFQETQYF
TRBJ2-5 13 - TRBV30 - TGTGCCTGGGTCCCTCGGGGGAGAGAGACCCAGTACTTC CAWVPRGRETQYF
TRBJ2-1 15 few TRBV7-3 - TGTGCCAGCAGCCCTAATCAACAACAGGGCGATGAGCAGTTCTTC CASSPNQQQGDEQFF
TRBJ2-1 15 once TRBV6-5 TRBD1 TGTGCCAGCAGTTTCCGCGCAGGGGGCTACAATGAGCAGTTCTTC CASSFRAGGYNEQFF
TRBJ2-1 15 - TRBV5-1 TRBD1 TGCGCCAGCAGCCACGGACAGGGGGCGCGGTATGAGCAGTTCTTC CASSHGQGARYEQFF
TRBJ2-7 15 - TRBV5-1 TRBD2 TGCGCCAGCAGCTCACTAGCGGGAGGGCCTCACGAGCAGTACTTC CASSSLAGGPHEQYF
TRBJ2-7 13 few TRBV12-3/TRBV12-4 TRBD1 TGTGCCAGCAGTTTATGGGGACAGTACGAGCAGTACTTC CASSLWGQYEQYF
TRBJ2-3 16 - TRBV7-2 - TGTGCCAGCAGCTTAGTCGGCGGAATTAGCACAGATACGCAGTATTTT CASSLVGGISTDTQYF